This TCR beta chain was found in a study of blood T cell repertoires in COVID-19. About the study: Whether acute or convalescent, the COVID-19 samples came from the United States, Italy and Spain. T cells, B-cell-depleted T cells, or PBMCs supplied cDNA or gDNA.

Recruited during active infection, patients (from Seattle) were subsequently followed longitudinally. The length of the CDR3 is 13 residues. V lost 2 bases and J lost 0, with 5 bases in between. CDR1 is SGDLS and CDR2 is YYNGEE in the germline V gene. In the original processing: Reference gene primer amplification gave nucleated cell count estimates. Data came from immunoSEQ multiplex PCR; TCRdb stores just in-frame clones and leaves some out. V, J and clone size reflect that table, while D and trimming were determined from the DNA. Of under 95,000 clones listed, 91% are singletons. This clone was recorded once.

This receptor was obtained from a man aged 45-65 years with COVID-19, enrolled during active disease. The sample taken for sequencing was peripheral blood. The rearrangement joins TRBV9 to TRBJ1-2; no definite D call. CDR3 DNA sequence: TGTGCCAGCAGCGTGACTTCTAACTATGGCTACACCTTC. Its translation is CASSVTSNYGYTF. Full variable domain (outside the CDR3, taken from reference TRBV9 and TRBJ1-2): DSGVTQTPKHLITATGQRVTLRCSPRSGDLSVYWYQQSLDQGLQFLIQYYNGEERAKGNILERFSAQQFPDLHSELNLSSLELGDSALYFCASSVTSNYGYTFGSGTRLTVV.